This T cell receptor (beta chain) was identified in a study of blood T cell repertoires in COVID-19. Only in-frame clones appear in the TCRdb table, and some are missing; sequencing was by immunoSEQ multiplex PCR. This table holds roughly 280,000 clones, around 89% found once. The CDR3 runs to 14 residues. Germline V gene data show CDR1 as SGHNT and CDR2 as YYREEE (reference sequence). Trimming shortened V by 0 bases and J by 6 bases, and 12 bases separated the two germline ends. V and J are TRBV5-4 and TRBJ1-2, with D perhaps TRBD1 (6 bases). The TCR comes from a woman younger than 30 who had recovered from COVID-19. The sequenced sample consisted of PBMCs or T cells enriched from blood (not recorded which). In DNA form, the CDR3 reads TGTGCCAGCAGCTTGGCCGGGACATCAGATGGCTACACCTTC. Its protein is CASSLAGTSDGYTF.